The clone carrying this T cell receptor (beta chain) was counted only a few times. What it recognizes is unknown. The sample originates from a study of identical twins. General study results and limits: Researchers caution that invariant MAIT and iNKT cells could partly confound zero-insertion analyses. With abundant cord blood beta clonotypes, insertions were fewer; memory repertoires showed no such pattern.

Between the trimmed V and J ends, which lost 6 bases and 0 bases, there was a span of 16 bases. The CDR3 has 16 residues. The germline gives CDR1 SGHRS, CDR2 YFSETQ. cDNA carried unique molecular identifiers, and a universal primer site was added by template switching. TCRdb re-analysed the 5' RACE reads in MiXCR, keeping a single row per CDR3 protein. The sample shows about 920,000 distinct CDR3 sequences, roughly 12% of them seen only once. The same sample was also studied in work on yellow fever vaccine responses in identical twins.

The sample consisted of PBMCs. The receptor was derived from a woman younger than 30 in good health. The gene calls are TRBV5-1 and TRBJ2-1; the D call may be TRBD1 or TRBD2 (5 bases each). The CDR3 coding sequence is TGCGCCAGCAAATTGGGACGGGGTACCTCCTACAATGAGCAGTTCTTC. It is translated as CASKLGRGTSYNEQFF.